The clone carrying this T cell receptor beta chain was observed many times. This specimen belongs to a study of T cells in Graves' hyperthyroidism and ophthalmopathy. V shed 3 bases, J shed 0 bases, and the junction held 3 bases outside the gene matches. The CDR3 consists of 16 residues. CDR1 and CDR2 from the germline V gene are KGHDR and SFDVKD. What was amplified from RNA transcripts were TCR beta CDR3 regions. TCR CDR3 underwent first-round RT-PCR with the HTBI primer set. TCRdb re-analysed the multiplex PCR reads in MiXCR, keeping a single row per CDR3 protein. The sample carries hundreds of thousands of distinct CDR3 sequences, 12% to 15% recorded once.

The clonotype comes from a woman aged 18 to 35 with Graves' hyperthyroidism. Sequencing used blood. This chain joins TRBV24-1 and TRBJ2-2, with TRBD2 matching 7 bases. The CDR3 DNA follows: TGTGCCACCAGTGATCCGGGAGGCCCGAACACCGGGGAGCTGTTTTTT. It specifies CATSDPGGPNTGELFF.